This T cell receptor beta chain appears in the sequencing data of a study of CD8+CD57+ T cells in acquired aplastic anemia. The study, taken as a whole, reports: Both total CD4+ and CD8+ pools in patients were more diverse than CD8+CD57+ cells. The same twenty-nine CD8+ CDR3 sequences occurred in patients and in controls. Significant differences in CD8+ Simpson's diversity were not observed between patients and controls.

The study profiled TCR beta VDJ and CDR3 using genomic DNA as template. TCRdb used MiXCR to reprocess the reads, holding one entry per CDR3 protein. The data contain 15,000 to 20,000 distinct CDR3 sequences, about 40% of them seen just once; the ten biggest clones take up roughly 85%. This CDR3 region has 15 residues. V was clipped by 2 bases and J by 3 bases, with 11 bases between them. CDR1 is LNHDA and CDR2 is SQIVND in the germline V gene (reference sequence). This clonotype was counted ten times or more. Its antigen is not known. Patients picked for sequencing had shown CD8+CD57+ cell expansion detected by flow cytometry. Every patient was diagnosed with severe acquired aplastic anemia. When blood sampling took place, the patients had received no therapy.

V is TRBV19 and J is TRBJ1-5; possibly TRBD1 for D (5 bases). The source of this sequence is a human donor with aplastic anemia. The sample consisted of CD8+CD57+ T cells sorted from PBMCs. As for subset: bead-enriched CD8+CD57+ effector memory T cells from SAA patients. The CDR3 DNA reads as TGTGCCAGTAGTATACGGACGGGGGACAATCAGCCCCAGCATTTT. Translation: CASSIRTGDNQPQHF.